The present T cell receptor beta chain was sequenced within a study of T cell changes during pregnancy in multiple sclerosis. Clones were read by immunoSEQ multiplex PCR, and TCRdb kept only the in-frame ones, dropping some. Counted here are roughly 68,000 clones, 92% occurring once; the ten biggest clones make up 1.1% to 1.5%. Germline assignment: CDR1 SEHNR and CDR2 FQNEAQ (reference sequence). The ends lost 5 bases at V and 2 bases at J; junction bases unmatched: 5. This CDR3 spans 16 amino acids. This clonotype originated in a female donor in good health, enrolled as a control in a pregnancy study. The chain uses TRBV7-9 and TRBJ2-7; 14 bases map to TRBD2. The starting material was peripheral blood, obtained in the second trimester of pregnancy. Written as DNA, the CDR3 is TGTGCCAGCAGCATCCGGACTAGCGGGGGGCCCTACGAGCAGTACTTC. Protein sequence: CASSIRTSGGPYEQYF.